The clone carrying this T cell receptor (beta chain) was detected only a few times. Its antigen is unidentified. Through a sample-barcoded 5' primer and a J-beta primer mix, a second PCR was run for roughly 7 to 11 cycles. From the 5' RACE reads, TCRdb called clonotypes with MiXCR, one entry per CDR3 protein. Found here are 1.5 million to 2 million distinct CDR3 sequences, around 40% of them singletons; the top ten hold more than 20%. This sample is part of a study of blood T cells in healthy people across ages. The study, taken as a whole, reports: Measured against age, TCR beta diversity per million T cells decreased in a roughly linear manner.

Each sample yielded at least 6.5 million isolated PBMCs. This CDR3 is 15 amino acids long. From germline, CDR1 is SGHTA and CDR2 FQGNSA. This TCR derives from a human donor in good health. The chain has TRBV7-2 and TRBJ2-4; D possibly corresponds to TRBD1 (6 bases). Gene TRBJ2-5 matches the end of the DNA better, so the J call may be wrong. Sequenced input: blood. As DNA, the CDR3 is TGTGCCAGCAGCTTCGATAGGGGGAAAGCGGAGACCCAGTACTTC. Translation: CASSFDRGKAETQYF.